The sequence of this T cell receptor (beta chain) was determined in a study of T cell changes during pregnancy in multiple sclerosis. Assay: immunoSEQ multiplex PCR; the TCRdb copy retains only in-frame clones and omits some. The table shows roughly 38,000 clones, with about 93% occurring only once. The CDR3 is made up of 14 amino acids. The V segment lost 3 bases and the J segment 5 bases; nucleotides outside the gene matches: 3. Germline V gives CDR1 SGHDT, CDR2 YYEEEE. This specimen was CD4+ T cells from peripheral blood mononuclear cells, taken in the second trimester of pregnancy. This chain links TRBV5-6 with TRBJ2-3; 10 bases map to TRBD2. The receptor's source is a female donor in good health, enrolled as a control in a pregnancy study. The CDR3 protein is CASSSASGGDTQYF. DNA for the CDR3: TGTGCCAGCAGCTCCGCTAGCGGGGGAGATACGCAGTATTTT.